This TCR beta chain was identified in a study of T cells in localized non-small cell lung cancer. Points from the study as a whole: Among the tissues sampled, uninvolved adjacent lung had the highest T cell clonality, above tumor. The study detected a median approximately 50 of the top 100 tumor clones in adjacent lung. Elevated blood T cell density was associated with longer overall survival.

The CDR3 has 16 residues. Germline lookup yields CDR1 SGHAT and CDR2 FQDESV (reference sequence). With 6 bases clipped from V and 3 bases from J, the junction kept 12 bases outside the gene matches. As concerns this clone: The antigen is undetermined.

TCRdb's table, derived via immunoSEQ multiplex PCR, lists solely in-frame clones and lacks some. Among 100,000 to 150,000 clones listed, about 90% were seen once. The clonotype was recovered from a female donor aged 60 or older with stage I lung adenocarcinoma. The chain joins TRBV11-1 to TRBJ2-7, with 9 positions matching TRBD1. The sequences come from peripheral blood, collected before any cancer treatment. CDR3 DNA sequence: TGTGCCAGCAGTCGTACAGGGGGCGCGGCACTCTACGAGCAGTACTTC. It specifies CASSRTGGAALYEQYF.